The 10 T cell receptor beta chains below all came from one sample that was sequenced in a study of spatial heterogeneity in lung cancer. Time point noted: blood at routine non-recurrence follow-up after resection. TCRdb processed the 5' RACE reads anew with MiXCR; each CDR3 protein has one entry. The sample shows under 35,000 distinct CDR3 sequences, 5.4% of them seen only once. The source material was PBMCs, sampled at follow-up. Receptor source: a female donor with early-stage non-small cell lung cancer.

This clonotype was counted between two and nine times. The rearrangement uses TRBV20-1 and TRBJ2-3; 8 nucleotides line up with TRBD2. The J segment lost 5 bases and the V segment lost 8 bases, leaving 9 bases of the junction unmatched. The length of the CDR3 is 13 residues. The germline gives CDR1 DFQATT, CDR2 SNEGSKA (reference sequence). CDR3 region: CSPLLAVGDTQYF. CDR3 DNA sequence: TGCAGTCCGTTACTAGCGGTGGGAGATACGCAGTATTTT.

In its sample, this clonotype was seen many times. The chain uses TRBV10-3 and TRBJ1-1; 9 bases agree with TRBD1. The germline V gene has CDR1 ENHRY and CDR2 SYGVKD. The junction had 10 bases not matched to a gene; V was cut back by 4 bases and J by 1 base. This CDR3 has 17 amino acids. CDR3 DNA sequence: TGTGCCATCAGTGGGGACGGGACAGGGAGTAAGAACACTGAAGCTTTCTTT. Its protein product is CAISGDGTGSKNTEAFF.

This clonotype was seen ten or more times. V gene TRBV29-1 combines with J gene TRBJ2-3; 7 nucleotides line up with TRBD1. The CDR3 runs 13 residues. V shed 8 bases, J shed 2 bases, and the junction held 7 bases outside the gene matches. From germline, CDR1 is SQVTM and CDR2 ANQGSEA. CDR3 amino acids: CSTLTGTTDTQYF. CDR3 DNA: TGCAGCACACTGACAGGGACCACAGATACGCAGTATTTT.

The chain links TRBV20-1 to TRBJ2-3, with 11 positions matching TRBD2. Trimming at V came to 6 bases and at J to 1 base, leaving 6 bases not matched to a gene. The CDR3 covers 15 residues. Germline loops: CDR1 DFQATT, CDR2 SNEGSKA (reference sequence). CDR3 bases: TGCAGTGCCCTAGGACTAGCGGGCCGCACAGATACGCAGTATTTT. This sequence encodes CSALGLAGRTDTQYF.

The table lists this clonotype with many counts. This sequence joins TRBV20-1 and TRBJ1-1, with D unclear. V was cut by 4 bases and J by 1 base, with 4 bases left in between. The CDR3 extends over 11 amino acids. CDR1 and CDR2 from the germline V gene are DFQATT and SNEGSKA (reference sequence). The CDR3 DNA reads as TGCAGTGCTAAGAAGAACACTGAAGCTTTCTTT. Encoded protein: CSAKKNTEAFF.

This clonotype occurred many times. The chain has TRBV30 and TRBJ2-2, with 13 bases identical to TRBD2. CDR1 and CDR2 (germline): GTSNPN, SVGIG (reference sequence). The CDR3 sequence is 15 residues long. Trimming at V came to 5 bases and at J to 4 bases, leaving 4 bases not matched to a gene. CDR3 coding DNA: TGTGCCTGGCAGAGACTAGCGGGAGGCACCGGGGAGCTGTTTTTT. It translates to CAWQRLAGGTGELFF.

In its sample, this clonotype was seen many times. This chain joins TRBV7-6 and TRBJ2-1, with 7 nucleotides matching TRBD2. V lost 2 bases and J lost 5; bases outside the gene matches: 18. Looked up from germline, CDR1 is SGHVS and CDR2 is FNYEAQ. The CDR3 extends over 19 amino acids. The CDR3, as DNA: TGTGCCAGCAGCTTAAGACCTAGTGGGAGGGCCCTCGCCGACAATGAGCAGTTCTTC. This sequence encodes CASSLRPSGRALADNEQFF.

The sample holds many counts of this clonotype. This chain links TRBV29-1 with TRBJ2-1; 11 positions agree with TRBD2. The CDR3 totals 14 residues. The trim removed 4 bases at V and 8 bases at J, leaving 7 bases unmatched. The V gene's germline CDR1 is SQVTM and CDR2 ANQGSEA. For the CDR3, the DNA is TGCAGCGTTGGGCTAGCGGGAGGAGTTGATGAGCAGTTCTTC. Its protein product is CSVGLAGGVDEQFF.

This clonotype was picked up many times. The chain has TRBV28 and TRBJ2-5, with TRBD2 as a possible D gene (8 bases). V shed 4 bases and J shed 2 bases, with 23 bases lying between them. The CDR3 length is 18 residues. Germline loops: CDR1 MDHEN, CDR2 SYDVKM. CDR3 protein: CASSSPGLAGGLQETQYF. For the CDR3, the DNA is TGTGCCAGCAGTTCCCCCGGACTAGCAGGGGGGTTACAAGAGACCCAGTACTTC.

This clonotype was recorded at least ten times. The rearrangement uses TRBV19 and TRBJ1-2; D is possibly TRBD1 (5 bases). V was pared by 7 bases and J by 2 bases, with 14 bases between. CDR1 is LNHDA, CDR2 SQIVND, per germline (reference sequence). This CDR3 comprises 14 residues. The CDR3 sequence is CASTPPEGNYGYTF. The CDR3 region has the DNA TGTGCCAGTACCCCGCCGGAGGGGAACTATGGCTACACCTTC.